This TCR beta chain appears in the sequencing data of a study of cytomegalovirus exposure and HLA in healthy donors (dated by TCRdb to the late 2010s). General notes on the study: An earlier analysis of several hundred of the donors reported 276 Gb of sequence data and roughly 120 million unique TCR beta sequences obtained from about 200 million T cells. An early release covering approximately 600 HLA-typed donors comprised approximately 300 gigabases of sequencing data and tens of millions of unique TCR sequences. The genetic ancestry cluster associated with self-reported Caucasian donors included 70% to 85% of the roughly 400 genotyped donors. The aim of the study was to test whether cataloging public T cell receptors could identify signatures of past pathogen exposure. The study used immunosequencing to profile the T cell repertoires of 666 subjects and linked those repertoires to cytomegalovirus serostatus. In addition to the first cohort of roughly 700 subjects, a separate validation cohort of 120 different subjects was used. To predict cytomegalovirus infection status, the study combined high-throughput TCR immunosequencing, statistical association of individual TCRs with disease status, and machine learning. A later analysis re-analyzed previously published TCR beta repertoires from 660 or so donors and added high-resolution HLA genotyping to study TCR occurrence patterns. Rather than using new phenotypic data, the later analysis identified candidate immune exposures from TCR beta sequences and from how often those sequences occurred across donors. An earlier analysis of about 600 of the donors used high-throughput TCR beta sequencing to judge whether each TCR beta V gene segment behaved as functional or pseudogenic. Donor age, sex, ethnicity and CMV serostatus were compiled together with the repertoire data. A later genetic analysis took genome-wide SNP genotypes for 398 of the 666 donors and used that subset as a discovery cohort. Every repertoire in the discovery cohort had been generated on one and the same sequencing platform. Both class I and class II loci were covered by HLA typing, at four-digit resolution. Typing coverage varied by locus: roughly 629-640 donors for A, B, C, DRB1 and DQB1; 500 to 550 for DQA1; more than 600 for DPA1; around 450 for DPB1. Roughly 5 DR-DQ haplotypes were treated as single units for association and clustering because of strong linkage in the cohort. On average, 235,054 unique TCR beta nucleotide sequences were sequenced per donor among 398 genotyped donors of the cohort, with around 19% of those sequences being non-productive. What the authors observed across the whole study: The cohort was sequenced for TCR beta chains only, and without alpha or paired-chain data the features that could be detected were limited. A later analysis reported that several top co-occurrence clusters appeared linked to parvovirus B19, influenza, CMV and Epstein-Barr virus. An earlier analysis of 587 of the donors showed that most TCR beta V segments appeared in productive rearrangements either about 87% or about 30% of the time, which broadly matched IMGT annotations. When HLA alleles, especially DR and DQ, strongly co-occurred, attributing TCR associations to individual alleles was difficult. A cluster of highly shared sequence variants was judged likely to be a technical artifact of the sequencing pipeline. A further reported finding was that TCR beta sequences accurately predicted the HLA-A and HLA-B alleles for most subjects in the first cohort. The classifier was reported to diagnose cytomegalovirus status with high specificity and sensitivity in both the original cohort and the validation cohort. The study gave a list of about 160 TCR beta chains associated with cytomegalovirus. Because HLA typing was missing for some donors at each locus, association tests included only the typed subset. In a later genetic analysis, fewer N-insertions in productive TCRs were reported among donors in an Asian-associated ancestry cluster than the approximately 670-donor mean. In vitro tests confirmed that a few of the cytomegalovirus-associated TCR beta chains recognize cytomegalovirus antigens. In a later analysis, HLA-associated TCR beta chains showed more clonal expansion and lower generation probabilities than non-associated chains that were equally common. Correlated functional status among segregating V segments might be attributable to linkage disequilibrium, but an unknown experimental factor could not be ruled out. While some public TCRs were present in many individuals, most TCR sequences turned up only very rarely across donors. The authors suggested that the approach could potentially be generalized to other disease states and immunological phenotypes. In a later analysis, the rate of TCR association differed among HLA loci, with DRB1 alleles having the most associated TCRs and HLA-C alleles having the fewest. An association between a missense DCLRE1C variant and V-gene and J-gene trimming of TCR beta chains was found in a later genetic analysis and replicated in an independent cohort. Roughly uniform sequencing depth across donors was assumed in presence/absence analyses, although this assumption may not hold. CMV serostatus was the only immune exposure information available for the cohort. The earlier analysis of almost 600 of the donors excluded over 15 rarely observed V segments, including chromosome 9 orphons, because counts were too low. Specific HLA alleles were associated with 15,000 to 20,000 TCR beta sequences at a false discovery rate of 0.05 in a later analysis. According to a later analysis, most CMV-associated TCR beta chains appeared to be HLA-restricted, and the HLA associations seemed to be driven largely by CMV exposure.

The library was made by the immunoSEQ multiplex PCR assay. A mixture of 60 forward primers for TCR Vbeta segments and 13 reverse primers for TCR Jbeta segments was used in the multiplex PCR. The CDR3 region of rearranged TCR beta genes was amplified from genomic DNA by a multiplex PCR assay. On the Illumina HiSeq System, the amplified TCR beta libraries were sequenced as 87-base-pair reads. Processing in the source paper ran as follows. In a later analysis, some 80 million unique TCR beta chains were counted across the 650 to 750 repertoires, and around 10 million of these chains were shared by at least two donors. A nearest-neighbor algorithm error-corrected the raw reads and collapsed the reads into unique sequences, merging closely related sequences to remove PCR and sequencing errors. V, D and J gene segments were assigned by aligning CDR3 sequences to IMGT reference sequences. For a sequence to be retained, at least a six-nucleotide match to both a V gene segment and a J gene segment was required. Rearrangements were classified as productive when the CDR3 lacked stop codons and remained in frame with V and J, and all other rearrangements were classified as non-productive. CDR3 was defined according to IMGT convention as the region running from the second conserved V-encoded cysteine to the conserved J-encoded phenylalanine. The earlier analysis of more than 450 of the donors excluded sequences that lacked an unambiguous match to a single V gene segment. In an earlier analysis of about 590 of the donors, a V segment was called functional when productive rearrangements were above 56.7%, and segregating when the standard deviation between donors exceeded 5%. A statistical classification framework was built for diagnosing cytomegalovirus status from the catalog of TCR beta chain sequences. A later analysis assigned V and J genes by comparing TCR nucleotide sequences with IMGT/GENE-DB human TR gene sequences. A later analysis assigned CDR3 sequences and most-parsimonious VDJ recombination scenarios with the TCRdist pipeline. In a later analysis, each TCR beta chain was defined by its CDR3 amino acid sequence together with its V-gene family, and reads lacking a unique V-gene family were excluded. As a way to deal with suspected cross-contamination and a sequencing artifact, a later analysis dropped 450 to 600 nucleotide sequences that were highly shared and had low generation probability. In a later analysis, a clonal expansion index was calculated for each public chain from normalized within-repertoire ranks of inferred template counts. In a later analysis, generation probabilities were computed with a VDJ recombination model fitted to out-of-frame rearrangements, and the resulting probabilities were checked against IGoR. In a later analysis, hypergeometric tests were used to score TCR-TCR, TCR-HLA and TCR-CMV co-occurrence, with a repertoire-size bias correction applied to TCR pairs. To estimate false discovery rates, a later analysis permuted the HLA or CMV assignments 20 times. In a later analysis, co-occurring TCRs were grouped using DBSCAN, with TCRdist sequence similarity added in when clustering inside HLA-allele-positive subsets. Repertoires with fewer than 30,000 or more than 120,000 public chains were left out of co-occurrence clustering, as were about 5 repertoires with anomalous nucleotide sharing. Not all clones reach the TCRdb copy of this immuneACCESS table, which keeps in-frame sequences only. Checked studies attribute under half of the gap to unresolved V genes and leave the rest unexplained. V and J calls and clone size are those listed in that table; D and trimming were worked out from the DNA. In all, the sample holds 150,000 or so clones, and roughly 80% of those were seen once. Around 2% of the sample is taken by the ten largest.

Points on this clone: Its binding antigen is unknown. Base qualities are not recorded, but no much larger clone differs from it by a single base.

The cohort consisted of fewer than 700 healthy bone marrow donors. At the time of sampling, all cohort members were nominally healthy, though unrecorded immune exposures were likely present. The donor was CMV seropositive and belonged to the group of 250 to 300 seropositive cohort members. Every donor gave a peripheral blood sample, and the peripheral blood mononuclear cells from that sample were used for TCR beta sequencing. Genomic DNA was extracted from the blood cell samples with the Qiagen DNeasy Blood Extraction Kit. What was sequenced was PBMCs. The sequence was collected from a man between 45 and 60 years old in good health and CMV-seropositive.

The CDR3 protein is CASSSGTGALGTEAFF. The bases are TGCGCCAGCAGCTCCGGGACAGGGGCTTTGGGGACTGAAGCTTTCTTT. The sequence links TRBV4-3 to TRBJ1-1; TRBD1 matches 10 bases in the middle. After removal of 5 bases from V and 5 bases from J, the junction retains 11 bases not matched to a gene. The CDR3 has 16 amino acids, counting the end cysteine and phenylalanine. The retained sequence is limited to the CDR3, 48 bases, with the frame set at the first base. Taken from the germline V gene, the CDR1 and CDR2 loops are LGHNA and YSLEER.